This T cell receptor beta chain was sequenced in a study of identical twins. With 4 bases clipped from V and 8 bases from J, the junction kept 6 bases outside the gene matches. Germline-derived CDR1 and CDR2 are MRHNA and SNTAGT. This CDR3 is built from 16 residues. This clonotype was found many times. Antigen specificity is unknown. The cDNA had a unique molecular identifier and a template-switch universal primer site. TCRdb independently ran MiXCR on the 5' RACE reads; one entry per CDR3 protein. The sample consists of approximately 670,000 distinct CDR3 sequences, 6.1% of them appearing once. Study outcomes and limitations: Cord blood's abundant beta clonotypes had fewer insertions, unlike memory repertoires.

Specimen: naive T cells sorted from blood. The TCR sequence derives from a man in his late teens or twenties in good health. This rearrangement joins TRBV6-4 to TRBJ2-1; 15 bases map to TRBD2. The CDR3 DNA follows: TGTGCCAGCAGTGTACGGACTAGCGGGAGGGTGCATGAGCAGTTCTTC. It codes for CASSVRTSGRVHEQFF.